This TCR beta chain is drawn from a study of shared clonotypes between healthy human individuals (dated by TCRdb to the early 2020s). Describing the broader study: The cohort included three men and a couple of women between 18 and 49 years of age. Per donor, three plates each were used for CD4 naive and CD4 memory, two for CD8 naive, and one for CD8 memory. To estimate repertoire size and how much clonotype sharing occurs between individuals, the study deeply sequenced the blood TCR repertoires of roughly 5 healthy adults. Different laboratories and diverse techniques were used to prepare libraries and sequence TCR repertoires, to increase sequencing depth and limit assay-specific biases. Each donor's leukapheresis produced roughly between about 0.8 and 8.9 billion PBMCs. The paper as a whole reports these results and caveats: Because the study included a small number of donors, the genetic and exposure-history diversity represented was limited. Based on pairwise subsampling, the degree of clonotype sharing among donors was expected to be affected by sequencing depth. Sampling was restricted to blood, and TCR repertoires in tissue are likely to differ from TCR repertoires in blood. Incomplete sequencing was indicated by rarefaction of sorted-subset datasets, despite the large sequencing depth. Naive subsets generally had larger estimated clonotype richness than memory subsets. When several donors were compared, the shared fraction of clonotypes was about 5.2% for naive CD4, around 4% for naive CD8, more than 2% for memory CD4, and around 0.4% for memory CD8. Compared with non-shared clonotypes, the clonotypes found in all four sorted-subset donors had higher generation probabilities.

Donors were healthy HIV-negative adults with no recently reported acute infections or vaccinations. Every donor was a Caucasian adult residing in Nashville, Tennessee, USA. CD4+ T cells were enriched through magnetic negative selection, after which naive cells were positively selected on CD45RA and the remaining negative fraction served as the memory subset. Blood was obtained by leukapheresis, after which PBMCs were separated by Ficoll-Histopaque density gradient centrifugation and cryopreserved in liquid nitrogen vapor phase. Analytical flow cytometry was used to check the purity and quantity of every magnetically sorted T cell population. From each sorted fraction, genomic DNA was isolated and quantified by UV absorbance on a Nanodrop 2000c. The junction shows trimming of 5 bases on V and 3 bases on J, and the gene matches do not reach 4 bases of it. The CDR3 holds 14 amino acids from the cysteine to the phenylalanine. Only the CDR3 DNA is retained, 42 bases long and in frame from the first base. The germline V gene gives CDR1 as LGHNA and CDR2 as YNFKEQ.

TCR CDR3 regions were amplified from genomic DNA by multiplex PCR using the deep immunoSEQ assay. Extracted genomic DNA from each cell subset was spread evenly across all wells of several immunoSEQ 96-well plates, with each plate serving as a replicate. For sorted subsets, about 0.2 ug genomic DNA, equal to about 30,000 T cell genomes, was loaded into each replicate PCR. The purified libraries were quantified using a Qubit 3.0 fluorometer, sized with a Bioanalyzer 2100, and then quantified again using the KAPA Library Quantification kit. Every immunoSEQ 96-well plate was sequenced on a dedicated single-read 150-cycle Illumina NextSeq 550 flow cell. The published analysis was carried out like this. Because only junctional sequences without quality scores were contained in the immunoSEQ output, filtering matching that applied to full-length reads could not be performed. To assign V/J genes and CDR3, sequences were annotated against IMGT germline references using PyIR, a Python wrapper for IgBLAST v1.9. Reads with weak V/J assignments (E-value above 1e-6), missing CDR3, stop codons, out-of-frame junctions, or ambiguous translated residues were removed. V3J clonotypes were defined as sequences sharing the same inferred V gene, J gene, and CDR3 amino acid sequence. Percentage overlap between repertoires was calculated by dividing the number of shared unique clonotypes by the size of the smaller repertoire. Repertoire richness was assessed with RTK rarefaction, the Chao1 estimator, and Recon v2.1 estimates of unobserved clonotypes. For all TCRbeta clonotypes obtained by the gDNA method from a handful of donors, generation probabilities were computed with OLGA. In its TCRdb copy, this immuneACCESS table keeps in-frame sequences only and misses some clones. Where compared with another copy, unresolved V genes explain less than half of these, and the others have no known cause. The D gene and trimming were derived from the DNA, and the V and J assignments and clone size from that table. Recorded for this sample are over 2 million clones; 85% to 95% of them occurred a single time. The top ten constitute approximately 0.4% of the sample.

As to this clone: Its antigen is unknown. Within one base of it there is no much larger clone, and no base qualities were kept.

The chain was built from TRBV4-2 and TRBJ2-3, and 8 junction bases match TRBD1. Sequenced sample: naive CD4+ T cells from PBMCs. The cell subset or site label, as the study defines it: CD45RA+ positively selected. The clonotype originates from a man between 18 and 29 years old in good health. Some clones in this sample may be carry-over from other donors' samples. The CDR3 in this case is CASSGQGFTDTQYF. The base sequence is TGTGCCAGCAGCGGACAGGGTTTTACAGATACGCAGTATTTT.